This TCR beta chain appears in the sequencing data of a study of cytomegalovirus exposure and HLA in healthy donors. The length of the CDR3 is 13 residues. The ends were cut back, 11 bases at V and 6 bases at J, with 17 bases in the middle. Germline V gene lookup returns CDR1 LNHDA and CDR2 SQIVND (reference sequence). Study-wide findings and caveats: The dataset shows that most TCR sequences were rare, while some public TCRs occurred in many donors. Likely technical artifact: a cluster of highly shared sequence variants. Later analysis placed DRB1 highest and HLA-C lowest in TCR association rates, which differed by HLA locus. Trimming of TCR beta V- and J-genes showed a link, identified in a later analysis, to a missense DCLRE1C variant.

As to this clone: Its target is not known.

The PCR made use of 60 Vbeta and 13 Jbeta primers. Profiled with immunoSEQ multiplex PCR; TCRdb holds only in-frame clones, not every one. The data show around 100,000 clones, with around three quarters seen just once and about 9.4% held by the top ten. This receptor was identified in a woman aged 18 to 35 in good health and CMV-seropositive. The gene calls are TRBV19 and TRBJ1-5; perhaps TRBD1 as D (6 bases). The specimen was PBMCs. CDR3 protein: CAAAQGTTQPQHF. The CDR3 DNA is TGTGCCGCGGCTCAGGGGACCACTCAGCCCCAGCATTTT.